The T cell receptor (beta chain) under discussion was sequenced for a study of Graves' ophthalmopathy and Graves' hyperthyroidism. Beta-chain TCR CDR3 regions were amplified from RNA transcripts. HTBI primers were employed in first-round RT-PCR, then a second-round multiplex PCR followed. TCRdb analysed the multiplex PCR reads with MiXCR anew, one entry per CDR3 protein. The profile shows about 24,000 distinct CDR3 sequences, 48% of them singletons. With 3 bases removed from V and 1 base from J, the gap between germline ends came to 9 bases. CDR1 and CDR2 from the germline V gene are SGHNT and YENEEA. The CDR3 totals 15 residues. At least ten counts were recorded for this clonotype.

The chain has TRBV11-3 and TRBJ2-2, with D hard to call. The sequence derives from an adult woman with stable Graves' hyperthyroidism. The sample comprised peripheral blood. The CDR3 DNA sequence: TGTGCCAGCAGCTTCGGGTTGGGGAACACCGGGGAGCTGTTTTTT. Protein: CASSFGLGNTGELFF.